This passage covers 18 T cell receptor beta chains from one sample sequenced in a study of T-cell memory formation after mild COVID-19. TCRdb processed the 5' RACE reads anew with MiXCR; each CDR3 protein has one entry. The table has around 110,000 distinct CDR3 sequences, about 15% seen once. Sequencing used PBMCs or a T cell subset sorted from them (not recorded which). The receptors here all came from an adult woman who had mild COVID-19 (a few samples of this study predate the infection). Cell type and time point are not known.

The chain recombines TRBV12-3 or TRBV12-4 with TRBJ2-2; 10 bases agree with TRBD2. With 6 bases clipped from V and 4 bases from J, the junction kept 5 bases outside the gene matches. The CDR3 has 15 amino acids. As DNA, the CDR3 is TGTGCCAGCAGCCCTAGCGGGAGTCGCACCGGGGAGCTGTTTTTT. This translates into CASSPSGSRTGELFF.

V and J are TRBV7-2 and TRBJ2-7; 9 bases fit TRBD2. The CDR3 loop spans 16 amino acids. Trimming at V came to 5 bases and at J to 2 bases, leaving 10 bases not matched to a gene. Germline assignment: CDR1 SGHTA and CDR2 FQGNSA. CDR3 protein: CASSGRGGGGAYEQYF. CDR3 in DNA: TGTGCCAGCAGCGGCAGAGGTGGCGGGGGGGCCTACGAGCAGTACTTC.

This clonotype was counted only a few times. The CDR3 DNA reads as TGTGCCAGTAGTATGTACGGCCAGAGCACAGATACGCAGTATTTT. Encoded protein: CASSMYGQSTDTQYF. The chain is built from TRBV19 and TRBJ2-3; no definite D call. The CDR3 extends over 15 amino acids. Germline V gives CDR1 LNHDA, CDR2 SQIVND (reference sequence). Between the trimmed V and J ends, which lost 3 bases and 0 bases, there was a span of 10 bases. The full variable domain, its missing parts supplied by reference TRBV19 and TRBJ2-3, is DGGITQSPKYLFRKEGQNVTLSCEQNLNHDAMYWYRQDPGQGLRLIYYSQIVNDFQKGDIAEGYSVSREKKESFPLTVTSAQKNPTAFYLCASSMYGQSTDTQYFGPGTRLTVL.

The CDR3 bases are TGTGCCAGCAGCCTCCAGGTCTCTGGAAACACCATATATTTT. Protein sequence: CASSLQVSGNTIYF. The chain uses TRBV7-9 and TRBJ1-3; D call uncertain. The CDR3 covers 14 residues. Trimming removed 5 bases at V and 0 bases at J, with 8 bases between. The germline V gene has CDR1 SEHNR and CDR2 FQNEAQ (reference sequence).

The chain joins TRBV27 to TRBJ2-2, with 7 bases matching TRBD1. V trimming: 5 bases; J trimming: 1 base; junction bases outside the gene matches: 4. This CDR3 contains 15 residues. Germline V gene lookup returns CDR1 MNHEY and CDR2 SMNVEV (reference sequence). The CDR3 bases are TGTGCCAGCAGTCAGGGGACAGAGAACACCGGGGAGCTGTTTTTT. It is translated as CASSQGTENTGELFF.

The gene calls are TRBV20-1 and TRBJ2-7, with 10 bases that match TRBD1. Per germline, CDR1 DFQATT and CDR2 SNEGSKA (reference sequence). Trimming removed 6 bases from V and 1 base from J; junction bases left unmatched: 3. The CDR3 consists of 13 residues. Here the CDR3 DNA reads TGCAGTGCATGGGACAGGGGATCCTACGAGCAGTACTTC. It specifies CSAWDRGSYEQYF.

The genes are TRBV5-8 and TRBJ2-7; 7 positions agree with TRBD2. This CDR3 contains 14 residues. V was pared by 0 bases and J by 3 bases, with 3 bases of the junction left unmatched. Germline V gene sequence: CDR1 SGHTS, CDR2 YDEGEE. CDR3 bases: TGTGCCAGCAGCTTGGCGGGCGGGAGCTACGAGCAGTACTTC. This codes for CASSLAGGSYEQYF.

The chain uses TRBV6-1 and TRBJ1-3; D is unclear. Germline V CDR1 and CDR2: MNHNS, SASEGT. The CDR3 contains 14 residues. Trimming stripped 7 bases from V and 4 bases from J, with 14 bases between. The CDR3 nucleotides are TGTGCCAGCACCTCTGACCTGGGCGGAAACACCATATATTTT. This encodes CASTSDLGGNTIYF.

This clonotype appeared a few times. This chain connects TRBV7-9 to TRBJ2-7; D is perhaps TRBD1 or TRBD2 (5 bases each). V lost 5 bases to trimming and J lost 3 bases, with 23 bases between them. Germline loops: CDR1 SEHNR, CDR2 FQNEAQ (reference sequence). The length of the CDR3 is 17 residues. CDR3: CASSVYGRGPNDYEQYF. The CDR3 nucleotides read TGTGCCAGCAGCGTTTATGGTCGGGGACCTAATGACTACGAGCAGTACTTC.

This chain links TRBV6-5 with TRBJ2-3; 7 bases are a match to TRBD2. CDR1 and CDR2 (germline): MNHEY, SVGAGI. The V segment lost 3 bases and the J segment 3 bases; nucleotides outside the gene matches: 6. The length of the CDR3 is 15 residues. The chain's CDR3 is CASSYGGRATDTQYF. The CDR3 bases are TGTGCCAGCAGTTATGGTGGGAGGGCGACAGATACGCAGTATTTT.

This clonotype was counted many times. The chain employs TRBV12-3 or TRBV12-4 and TRBJ2-5; no definite D call. Deletions cut 6 bases from V and 4 bases from J, with 12 bases between. The CDR3 loop spans 13 amino acids. The CDR3 DNA sequence: TGTGCCAGCAGCCCTCATGGCCCAGAGACCCAGTACTTC. This translates into CASSPHGPETQYF.

This rearrangement joins TRBV7-9 to TRBJ1-4; D remains ambiguous. The germline V gene has CDR1 SEHNR and CDR2 FQNEAQ (reference sequence). The CDR3 contains 14 residues. Trimming shortened V by 5 bases and J by 0 bases, and 7 bases separated the two germline ends. The CDR3 is CASSGPATNEKLFF. CDR3 coding DNA: TGTGCCAGCAGCGGTCCCGCAACTAATGAAAAACTGTTTTTT.

This clonotype was seen a handful of times. This chain connects TRBV4-2 to TRBJ2-1; 7 bases are shared with TRBD2. Germline V gene sequence: CDR1 LGHNA, CDR2 YNFKEQ. The CDR3 sequence is 14 residues long. V trimming: 1 base; J trimming: 3 bases; junction bases outside the gene matches: 0. This chain's CDR3 is CASSQGGGYNEQFF. The CDR3 DNA is TGTGCCAGCAGCCAAGGGGGGGGCTACAATGAGCAGTTCTTC.

The rearrangement joins TRBV5-1 to TRBJ1-1; 8 bases are a match to TRBD1. Unmatched junction bases numbered 10, after V lost 6 bases and J lost 3 bases. This CDR3 spans 15 amino acids. Per germline, CDR1 SGHRS and CDR2 YFSETQ. The DNA of the CDR3 is TGCGCCAGCATTGGGGGGAAGACAGGGGACACTGAAGCTTTCTTT. Protein product: CASIGGKTGDTEAFF.

This clonotype was seen only a few times. This chain links TRBV11-3 with TRBJ2-1; 12 bases fit TRBD2. CDR3 length: 15 amino acids. Germline V lookup: CDR1 SGHNT, CDR2 YENEEA. V lost 5 bases to trimming and J lost 4 bases; unmatched junction nucleotides: 3. The CDR3 sequence: CASSGGLAGYNEQFF. CDR3 in DNA: TGTGCCAGCAGCGGGGGACTAGCGGGTTACAATGAGCAGTTCTTC.

This clonotype was detected only a few times. The CDR3, as DNA: TGTGCCAGCAGCCTCGACTCATTCGAGACCCAGTACTTC. This translates into CASSLDSFETQYF. The V call is TRBV5-6, the J call TRBJ2-5; D gene unclear. Germline CDR1 SGHDT, CDR2 YYEEEE. CDR3 length equals 13 residues. The V end lost 4 bases, the J end lost 5 bases, and 12 bases lay between the germline ends.

The chain combines TRBV12-5 with TRBJ2-3; no firm D call. V gave up 4 bases and J gave up 9 bases, with 14 bases separating them. Germline lookup yields CDR1 LGHNT and CDR2 FRNRAP. The CDR3 spans 13 residues. CDR3: CASGSFYEWTQYF. The CDR3 nucleotides are TGTGCTAGTGGTTCCTTTTATGAGTGGACGCAGTATTTT.

This clonotype was seen a few times. The rearrangement links TRBV7-9 to TRBJ1-2; 10 bases match TRBD1. CDR3 length: 13 amino acids. Germline V lookup: CDR1 SEHNR, CDR2 FQNEAQ (reference sequence). The ends lost 6 bases at V and 6 bases at J; junction bases unmatched: 4. CDR3 sequence reads: CASRKGQGNGYTF. The CDR3 nucleotides are TGTGCCAGCAGAAAGGGACAGGGGAATGGCTACACCTTC.